Presented here are 24 T cell receptor beta chains from one specimen sequenced in a study of T cell responses to AZD1222 COVID-19 vaccine. The method was immunoSEQ multiplex PCR; TCRdb's version includes in-frame clones alone and lacks a portion of them. The repertoire includes some 95,000 clones, about nine tenths of them detected once, and approximately 2.8% sits in the top ten. The sample in question was peripheral blood, obtained on day 0 of MenACWY control vaccination. The receptors stem from an adult in good health.

This chain joins TRBV5-1 and TRBJ2-5; TRBD1 aligns across 10 bases. V lost 4 bases and J lost 5; bases outside the gene matches: 8. Germline V gene data show CDR1 as SGHRS and CDR2 as YFSETQ. CDR3 size: 15 residues. Here the CDR3 reads CASSRETGGRETQYF. CDR3 coding DNA: TGCGCCAGCAGCAGGGAGACAGGGGGCCGGGAGACCCAGTACTTC.

This rearrangement joins TRBV7-2 to TRBJ2-5, with TRBD2 matching over 9 bases. The CDR3 contains 14 residues. The germline V gene has CDR1 SGHTA and CDR2 FQGNSA. The junction had 6 bases not matched to a gene; V was cut back by 6 bases and J by 4 bases. The CDR3 coding sequence is TGTGCCAGCAGTCGGGGACTAGCAAGAGAGACCCAGTACTTC. It codes for CASSRGLARETQYF.

This chain connects TRBV7-3 to TRBJ2-1, with 7 bases lining up with TRBD1. The ends lost 2 bases at V and 7 bases at J; junction bases unmatched: 5. This CDR3 region has 14 residues. The germline V gene encodes CDR1 SGHTA and CDR2 FQGTGA. This CDR3 reads CASSLGIQGNEQFF. CDR3 bases: TGTGCCAGCAGCTTAGGCATACAGGGGAATGAGCAGTTCTTC. The full variable domain, rest sourced from reference TRBV7-3 and TRBJ2-1, is GAGVSQTPSNKVTEKGKYVELRCDPISGHTALYWYRQSLGQGPEFLIYFQGTGAADDSGLPNDRFFAVRPEGSVSTLKIQRTERGDSAVYLCASSLGIQGNEQFFGPGTRLTVL.

V and J are TRBV6-6 and TRBJ1-6; 7 positions match TRBD1. Germline V gene sequence: CDR1 MNHNY, CDR2 SVGAGI (reference sequence). V dropped 6 bases and J dropped 6; count of bases not matched to a gene: 5. The CDR3 totals 14 residues. CDR3 sequence reads: CASSPDRTNSPLHF. The CDR3 DNA follows: TGTGCCAGCAGCCCGGACAGGACTAATTCACCCCTCCACTTT.

The V and J genes are TRBV5-5 and TRBJ1-1; weak D call: TRBD1 (5 bases). This CDR3 is 15 amino acids long. Germline V gene lookup returns CDR1 SGHKS and CDR2 YYEKEE (reference sequence). Deletions cut 0 bases from V and 4 bases from J, with 13 bases between. CDR3 sequence (DNA): TGTGCCAGCAGCTTGGCCGAGGGGCAAGGCACTGAAGCTTTCTTT. Amino acid sequence: CASSLAEGQGTEAFF.

This clone appeared a few times. The chain joins TRBV30 to TRBJ1-5; TRBD1 agrees at 8 bases. Germline CDR1 GTSNPN, CDR2 SVGIG (reference sequence). After removal of 4 bases from V and 3 bases from J, the junction contained 5 bases not matched to a gene. There are 14 residues in the CDR3. CDR3 sequence reads: CAWNPGGNNQPQHF. The DNA for the CDR3 is TGTGCCTGGAATCCAGGGGGCAACAATCAGCCCCAGCATTTT.

The chain has TRBV6-5 and TRBJ2-7; 10 positions match TRBD2. Germline CDR1 MNHEY, CDR2 SVGAGI. The CDR3 totals 16 residues. After removal of 0 bases from V and 3 bases from J, the junction contained 5 bases not matched to a gene. This chain's CDR3 is CASSYSMLAGDYEQYF. The DNA of the CDR3 is TGTGCCAGCAGTTACTCGATGCTAGCGGGGGACTACGAGCAGTACTTC.

CDR3 nucleotide sequence: TGTGCCAGCAGTTCCCAAACTAGCGGGGGGTCCTACAATGAGCAGTTCTTC. This codes for CASSSQTSGGSYNEQFF. The J gene is TRBJ2-1, the V gene TRBV28, with 12 nucleotides matching TRBD2. The CDR3 runs to 17 residues. The germline V gene has CDR1 MDHEN and CDR2 SYDVKM. V shed 4 bases and J 1 base; nucleotides not matched to a gene: 5.

The chain has TRBV5-6 and TRBJ1-1, with 7 positions matching TRBD1. J lost 6 bases, V lost 2 bases, and 4 bases had no gene match. Germline V gene sequence: CDR1 SGHDT, CDR2 YYEEEE. The CDR3 totals 13 residues. CDR3: CASSLRGPAEAFF. CDR3 nucleotides: TGTGCCAGCAGCTTAAGGGGGCCGGCTGAAGCTTTCTTT.

This clone has only a few counts. The chain uses TRBV5-6 and TRBJ1-2, with TRBD1 matching 7 bases. The J segment lost 2 bases and the V segment lost 6 bases, leaving 1 base of the junction unmatched. The CDR3 has 12 amino acids. The germline gives CDR1 SGHDT, CDR2 YYEEEE. The CDR3 region has the DNA TGTGCCAGCACGACAGGGAACTATGGCTACACCTTC. It specifies CASTTGNYGYTF.

V gene TRBV6-5 combines with J gene TRBJ1-2; TRBD1 agrees at 8 bases. The CDR3 extends over 14 amino acids. Per germline, CDR1 MNHEY and CDR2 SVGAGI. Germline trimming cut 5 bases from V and 6 bases from J; bases unmatched to any gene: 8. The CDR3 coding sequence is TGTGCCAGCAGTCGCCGACAGGGGAGGAATGGCTACACCTTC. Amino acids: CASSRRQGRNGYTF.

J is TRBJ2-3 and V is TRBV11-3; D is undetermined. Germline CDR1 reads SGHNT; CDR2 reads YENEEA. Trimming removed 5 bases at V and 7 bases at J, with 13 bases between. The CDR3 has 13 residues. DNA for the CDR3: TGTGCCAGCAGCCTAAATTGGGGAAATACGCAGTATTTT. Translation gives CASSLNWGNTQYF.

This clone was found once. This rearrangement joins TRBV7-9 to TRBJ2-3; either TRBD1 or TRBD2 may fit D (5 bases each). V lost 4 bases and J 9 bases, leaving 14 bases between the germline ends. Germline lookup yields CDR1 SEHNR and CDR2 FQNEAQ (reference sequence). The CDR3 totals 13 residues. The CDR3: CASSSGQPDTQYF. CDR3 nucleotides: TGTGCCAGCAGCTCGGGGCAACCTGACACGCAGTATTTT.

This chain joins TRBV6-2 or TRBV6-3 and TRBJ1-1; D is perhaps TRBD1 (5 bases). V was shortened by 2 bases and J by 6 bases, with 25 bases between the two germline ends. Germline lookup yields CDR1 MNHEY and CDR2 SVGEGT. The length of the CDR3 is 18 residues. CDR3 DNA: TGTGCCAGCAGTTACGAGTGGAGCCGCAGGGCGGGGTATGCTGAAGCTTTCTTT. Encoded protein: CASSYEWSRRAGYAEAFF.

The gene calls are TRBV7-7 and TRBJ2-1; 7 bases fit TRBD2. The CDR3 length is 13 residues. The germline gives CDR1 SSHAT, CDR2 FNYEAQ (reference sequence). V shed 5 bases and J 9 bases; nucleotides not matched to a gene: 7. CDR3: CASSLWRGSEQFF. DNA for the CDR3: TGTGCCAGCAGCCTTTGGCGGGGGAGTGAGCAGTTCTTC.

The chain recombines TRBV5-1 with TRBJ2-5, with D perhaps matching TRBD1 or TRBD2 (5 bases each). The germline V and J ends were trimmed by 1 base and 5 bases, with 15 bases remaining between them. This CDR3 is built from 15 residues. CDR1 is SGHRS, CDR2 YFSETQ, per germline. The CDR3 DNA reads TGCGCCAGCAGCTTGAATGCAGGGAGTGAGGAGACCCAGTACTTC. This translates into CASSLNAGSEETQYF.

The chain recombines TRBV29-1 with TRBJ2-4, with D uncertain. Trimming pared 1 base from V and 2 bases from J, leaving 9 bases between. The CDR3 length is 14 residues. Germline loops: CDR1 SQVTM, CDR2 ANQGSEA. CDR3 in amino acids: CSVEVLSSKNIQYF. The CDR3 nucleotides read TGCAGCGTTGAAGTGCTGAGCTCCAAAAACATTCAGTACTTC.

The rearrangement joins TRBV6-5 to TRBJ2-7, with a possible D match to TRBD2 (5 bases). The germline V gene has CDR1 MNHEY and CDR2 SVGAGI. The CDR3 loop spans 15 amino acids. V lost 0 bases and J 0 bases, leaving 9 bases between the germline ends. Here the CDR3 DNA reads TGTGCCAGCAGTTACTCGCTGGGGAGCTCCTACGAGCAGTACTTC. Translation: CASSYSLGSSYEQYF.

The chain combines TRBV9 with TRBJ2-1, with a tentative D call TRBD1 (6 bases). The CDR3 is 14 amino acids. The germline V gene encodes CDR1 SGDLS and CDR2 YYNGEE. V was clipped by 0 bases and J by 2 bases, with 6 bases between them. The CDR3 spells CASSVEGAYNEQFF. CDR3 nucleotides: TGTGCCAGCAGCGTAGAGGGGGCCTACAATGAGCAGTTCTTC.

This chain uses TRBV5-6 with TRBJ2-5; TRBD2 matches at 7 bases. The CDR3 covers 14 residues. Losses at the gene ends were 1 base for V and 7 bases for J; bases not matched to a gene: 7. CDR1 and CDR2 (germline): SGHDT, YYEEEE. The CDR3 sequence is CASSLYSPGGTQYF. CDR3 DNA sequence: TGTGCCAGCAGCTTGTACTCCCCGGGAGGGACCCAGTACTTC.

This clone was observed once. The V gene is TRBV7-9, the J gene TRBJ2-7, with unresolved D. V was trimmed by 4 bases and J by 0 bases, leaving 7 bases between them. CDR1 is SEHNR, CDR2 FQNEAQ, per germline (reference sequence). The CDR3 length is 13 residues. This chain's CDR3 is CASSYSNSYEQYF. The CDR3 DNA reads TGTGCCAGCAGCTATTCCAACTCCTACGAGCAGTACTTC.

The chain carries TRBV3-1 (or the pseudogene TRBV3-2) and TRBJ1-2; D is undetermined. The CDR3 runs 14 residues. Germline values: CDR1 LGHDT, CDR2 YNNKEL (reference sequence). The germline V and J ends were trimmed by 1 base and 11 bases, with 17 bases remaining between them. The CDR3 is CASSQGAGPLKYTF. CDR3 nucleotides: TGTGCCAGCAGCCAAGGGGCGGGCCCCCTGAAATACACCTTC.

J is TRBJ2-6 and V is TRBV15; 10 bases align to TRBD1. This CDR3 spans 18 amino acids. The V and J ends lost 2 bases and 4 bases, in that order; junction bases with no gene match: 8. Germline V gives CDR1 LNHNV, CDR2 YYDKDF (reference sequence). CDR3 coding DNA: TGTGCCACCAGCAGAAGAGGACAGGGGGAGTCAGGGGCCAACGTCCTGACTTTC. Translation: CATSRRGQGESGANVLTF.

This chain joins TRBV6-2 or TRBV6-3 and TRBJ2-5; TRBD2 aligns across 8 bases. From germline, CDR1 is MNHEY and CDR2 SVGEGT. V was clipped by 6 bases and J by 2 bases; unmatched bases: 5. The CDR3 is made up of 14 amino acids. This chain's CDR3 is CASSPGLAQETQYF. The CDR3 bases are TGTGCCAGCAGCCCCGGACTAGCTCAAGAGACCCAGTACTTC.